What follows are 2 T cell receptor beta chains derived from one specimen sequenced in a study of cytomegalovirus exposure and HLA in healthy donors. The method was immunoSEQ multiplex PCR; TCRdb's version includes in-frame clones alone and lacks a portion of them. The sample carries 38,000 or so clones, just under 95% recorded once. Sequencing used PBMCs. Receptor source: a man aged 18 to 30 in good health and CMV-seronegative.

The chain recombines TRBV29-1 with TRBJ1-5; 9 bases map to TRBD1. CDR1 is SQVTM, CDR2 ANQGSEA, per germline. The length of the CDR3 is 14 residues. V shed 4 bases, J shed 7 bases, and the junction held 8 bases outside the gene matches. The CDR3 here is CSVGDREGIQPQHF. Here the CDR3 DNA reads TGCAGCGTTGGGGACAGGGAGGGTATCCAGCCCCAGCATTTT.

This rearrangement joins TRBV6-1 to TRBJ1-1; D not certain. Germline values: CDR1 MNHNS, CDR2 SASEGT. Trimming took 1 base from V and 6 from J, leaving 12 bases between them. CDR3 size: 14 residues. Here the CDR3 DNA reads TGTGCCAGCAGTGAAGTTAGTACAGATGCTGAAGCTTTCTTT. Protein sequence: CASSEVSTDAEAFF.